A single TCR beta chain is shown here with its context. This sample is part of a study of OX40 agonist ivuxolimab in advanced cancers. Study-wide background: Partial responses were achieved by three patients: one hepatocellular carcinoma, two cutaneous melanoma.

This table comes from immunoSEQ multiplex PCR, and its TCRdb copy is limited to in-frame clones, with some not included. Of about 42,000 clones in the sample, 82% were seen once. V lost 6 bases and J lost 2; bases outside the gene matches: 4. Germline V gene lookup returns CDR1 LNHDA and CDR2 SQIVND (reference sequence). CDR3 length equals 15 residues. The sequence came from an adult with an advanced solid tumor such as melanoma, head and neck, liver or kidney cancer. The starting material was CD4+ or CD8+ T cells sorted from blood, obtained in a trial of the OX40 agonist ivuxolimab. The chain combines TRBV19 with TRBJ2-7, with 13 nucleotides matching TRBD2. The CDR3 DNA sequence: TGTGCCAGTAGAACCGGGACTAGCGGGACCTACGAGCAGTACTTC. Translation gives CASRTGTSGTYEQYF.